The source of this T cell receptor beta chain is a study of blood T cell repertoires in COVID-19. The V gene's germline CDR1 is GTSNPN and CDR2 SVGIG (reference sequence). V lost 4 bases and J 5 bases, leaving 11 bases between the germline ends. CDR3 size: 12 residues. Libraries were prepared by immunoSEQ multiplex PCR; TCRdb keeps only in-frame clonotypes and omits some of them. The data contain about 50,000 clones, 83% of them singletons. The TCR was taken from a human donor in a cohort sampled during active COVID-19. J is TRBJ1-2 and V is TRBV30, with D possibly being TRBD1 (5 bases). Sequencing was done on a sample of peripheral blood. This CDR3 reads CAWNRGVYGYTF. The CDR3 DNA follows: TGTGCCTGGAACCGGGGGGTATATGGCTACACCTTC.